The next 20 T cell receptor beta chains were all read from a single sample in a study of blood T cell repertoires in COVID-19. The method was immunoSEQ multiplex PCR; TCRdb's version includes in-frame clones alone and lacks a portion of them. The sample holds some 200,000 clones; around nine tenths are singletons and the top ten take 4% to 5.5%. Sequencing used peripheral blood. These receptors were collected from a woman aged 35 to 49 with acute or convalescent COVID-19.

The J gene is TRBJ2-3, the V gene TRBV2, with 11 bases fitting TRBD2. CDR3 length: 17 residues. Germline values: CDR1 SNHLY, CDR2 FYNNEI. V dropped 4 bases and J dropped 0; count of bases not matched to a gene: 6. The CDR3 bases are TGTGCCAGCAGTGTGGCTAGCGGGGGGACTAGCACAGATACGCAGTATTTT. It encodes CASSVASGGTSTDTQYF.

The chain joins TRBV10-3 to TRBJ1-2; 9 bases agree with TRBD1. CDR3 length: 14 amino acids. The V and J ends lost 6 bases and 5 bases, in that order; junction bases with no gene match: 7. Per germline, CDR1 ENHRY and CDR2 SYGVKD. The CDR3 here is CAIRQGAQEYGYTF. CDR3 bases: TGTGCCATCAGACAGGGGGCTCAGGAGTATGGCTACACCTTC.

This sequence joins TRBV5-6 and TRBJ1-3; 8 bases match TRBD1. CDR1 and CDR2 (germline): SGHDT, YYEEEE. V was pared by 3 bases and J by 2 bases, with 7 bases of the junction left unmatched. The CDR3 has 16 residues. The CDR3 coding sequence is TGTGCCAGCAGCTCCTCGGACAGGGTAACTGGAAACACCATATATTTT. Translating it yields CASSSSDRVTGNTIYF.

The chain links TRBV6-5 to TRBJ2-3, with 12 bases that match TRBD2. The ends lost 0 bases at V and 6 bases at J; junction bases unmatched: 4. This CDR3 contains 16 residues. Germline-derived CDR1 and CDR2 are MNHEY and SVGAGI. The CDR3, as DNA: TGTGCCAGCAGTTACTCTCTAGCGGGGGGGTGGGATACGCAGTATTTT. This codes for CASSYSLAGGWDTQYF.

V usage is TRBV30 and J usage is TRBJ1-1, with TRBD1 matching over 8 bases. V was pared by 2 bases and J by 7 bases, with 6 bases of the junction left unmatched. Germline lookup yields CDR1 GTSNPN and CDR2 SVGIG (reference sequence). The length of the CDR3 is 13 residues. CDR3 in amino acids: CAWSLGQGHEAFF. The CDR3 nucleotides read TGTGCCTGGAGTCTCGGACAGGGCCATGAAGCTTTCTTT.

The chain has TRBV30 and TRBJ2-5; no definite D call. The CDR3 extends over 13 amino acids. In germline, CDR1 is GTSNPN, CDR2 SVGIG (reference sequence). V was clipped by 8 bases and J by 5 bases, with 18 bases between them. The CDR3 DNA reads TGTGCCAGTGGATTATCGGTCGGGGAGACCCAGTACTTC. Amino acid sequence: CASGLSVGETQYF. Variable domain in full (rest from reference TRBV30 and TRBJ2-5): SQTIHQWPATLVQPVGSPLSLECTVEGTSNPNLYWYRQAAGRGLQLLFYSVGIGQISSEVPQNLSASRPQDRQFILSSKKLLLSDSGFYLCASGLSVGETQYFGPGTRLLVL.

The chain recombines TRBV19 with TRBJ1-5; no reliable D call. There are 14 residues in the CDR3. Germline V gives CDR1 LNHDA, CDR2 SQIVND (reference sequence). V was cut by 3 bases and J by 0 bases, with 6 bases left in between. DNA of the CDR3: TGTGCCAGTAGTATCCCAGATAGCAATCAGCCCCAGCATTTT. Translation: CASSIPDSNQPQHF.

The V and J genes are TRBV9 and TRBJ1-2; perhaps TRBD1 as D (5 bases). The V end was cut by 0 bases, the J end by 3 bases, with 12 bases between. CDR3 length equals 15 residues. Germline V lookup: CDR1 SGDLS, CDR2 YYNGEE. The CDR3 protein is CASSVGGGDYYGYTF. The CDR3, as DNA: TGTGCCAGCAGCGTAGGCGGGGGGGATTACTATGGCTACACCTTC.

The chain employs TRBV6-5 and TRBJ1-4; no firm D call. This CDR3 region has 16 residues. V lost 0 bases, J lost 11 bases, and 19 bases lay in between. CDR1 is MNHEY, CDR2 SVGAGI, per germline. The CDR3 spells CASSYSNLPNVRKLFF. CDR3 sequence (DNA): TGTGCCAGCAGTTACTCGAACTTACCAAATGTTCGGAAACTGTTTTTT.

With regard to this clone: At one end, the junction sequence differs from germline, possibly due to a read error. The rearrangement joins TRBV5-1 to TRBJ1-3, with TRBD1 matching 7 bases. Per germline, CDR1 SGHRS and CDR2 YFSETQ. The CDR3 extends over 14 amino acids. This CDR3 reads CASRLGQSGNTIYF. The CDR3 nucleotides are TGCGCCAGCAGGTTGGGACAGTCTGGAAACACCATATATTTT.

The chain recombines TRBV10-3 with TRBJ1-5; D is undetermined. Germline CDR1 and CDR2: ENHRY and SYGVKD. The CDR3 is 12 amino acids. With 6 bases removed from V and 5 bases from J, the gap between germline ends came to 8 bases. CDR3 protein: CAISHKDQPQHF. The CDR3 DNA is TGTGCCATCAGCCACAAAGATCAGCCCCAGCATTTT.

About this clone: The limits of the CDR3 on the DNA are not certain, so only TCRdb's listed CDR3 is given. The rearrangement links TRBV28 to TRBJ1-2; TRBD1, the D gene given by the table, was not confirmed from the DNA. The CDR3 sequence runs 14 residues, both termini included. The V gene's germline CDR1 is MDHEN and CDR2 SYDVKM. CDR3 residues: CASSSSDRIVGYTF.

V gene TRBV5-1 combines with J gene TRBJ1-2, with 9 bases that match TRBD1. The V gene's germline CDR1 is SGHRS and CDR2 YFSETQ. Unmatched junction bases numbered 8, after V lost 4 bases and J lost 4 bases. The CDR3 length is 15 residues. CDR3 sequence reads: CASSPGTGPSYGYTF. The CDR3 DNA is TGCGCCAGCAGCCCCGGGACAGGGCCTAGCTATGGCTACACCTTC.

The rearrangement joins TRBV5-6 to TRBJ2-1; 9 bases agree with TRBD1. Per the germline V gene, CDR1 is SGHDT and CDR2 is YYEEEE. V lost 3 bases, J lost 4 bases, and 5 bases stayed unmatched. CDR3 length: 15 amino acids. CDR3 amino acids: CASSSTGTGYNEQFF. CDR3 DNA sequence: TGTGCCAGCAGCTCGACCGGGACAGGGTACAATGAGCAGTTCTTC.

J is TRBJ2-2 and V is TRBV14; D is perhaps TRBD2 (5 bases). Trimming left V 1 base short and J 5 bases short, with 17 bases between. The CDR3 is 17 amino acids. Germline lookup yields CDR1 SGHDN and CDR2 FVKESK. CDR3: CASSQGRSGTKTGELFF. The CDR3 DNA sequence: TGTGCCAGCAGCCAAGGTCGGAGCGGCACAAAGACCGGGGAGCTGTTTTTT. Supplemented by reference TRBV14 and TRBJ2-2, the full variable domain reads EAGVTQFPSHSVIEKGQTVTLRCDPISGHDNLYWYRRVMGKEIKFLLHFVKESKQDESGMPNNRFLAERTGGTYSTLKVQPAELEDSGVYFCASSQGRSGTKTGELFFGEGSRLTVL.

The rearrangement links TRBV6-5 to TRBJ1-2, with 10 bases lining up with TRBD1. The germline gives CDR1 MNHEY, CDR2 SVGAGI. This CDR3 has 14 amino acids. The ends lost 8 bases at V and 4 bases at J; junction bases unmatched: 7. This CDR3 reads CASSRQGAGYGYTF. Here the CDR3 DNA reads TGTGCCAGCTCAAGACAGGGGGCCGGCTATGGCTACACCTTC.

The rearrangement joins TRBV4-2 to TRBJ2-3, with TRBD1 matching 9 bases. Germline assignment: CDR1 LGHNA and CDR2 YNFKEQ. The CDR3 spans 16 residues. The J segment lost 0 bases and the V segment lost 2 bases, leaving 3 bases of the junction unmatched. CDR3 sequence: CASSQRTGDSTDTQYF. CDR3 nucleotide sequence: TGTGCCAGCAGCCAAAGGACAGGGGATAGCACAGATACGCAGTATTTT.

The CDR3 bases are TGCGCCAGCAGCGGACCGATGTTCCAGGGGGCGGTATATGGCTACACCTTC. Translation gives CASSGPMFQGAVYGYTF. The rearrangement joins TRBV5-1 to TRBJ1-2; 8 bases are shared with TRBD1. V shed 4 bases, J shed 5 bases, and the junction held 16 bases outside the gene matches. The length of the CDR3 is 17 residues. The V gene's germline CDR1 is SGHRS and CDR2 YFSETQ.

The CDR3 coding sequence is TGCGCCAGCAGCTTGTCGCGGGGGGCAGCAGATACGCAGTATTTT. This sequence encodes CASSLSRGAADTQYF. The gene calls are TRBV5-1 and TRBJ2-3, with TRBD2 matching 8 bases. The length of the CDR3 is 15 residues. V was clipped by 1 base and J by 4 bases; unmatched bases: 5. Germline V CDR1 and CDR2: SGHRS, YFSETQ.

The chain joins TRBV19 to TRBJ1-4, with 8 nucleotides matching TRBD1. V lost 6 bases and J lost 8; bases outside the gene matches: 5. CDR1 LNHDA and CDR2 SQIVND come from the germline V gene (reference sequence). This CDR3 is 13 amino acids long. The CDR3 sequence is CASRDRVQEKLFF. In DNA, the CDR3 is TGTGCCAGTAGGGACAGGGTACAGGAAAAACTGTTTTTT.